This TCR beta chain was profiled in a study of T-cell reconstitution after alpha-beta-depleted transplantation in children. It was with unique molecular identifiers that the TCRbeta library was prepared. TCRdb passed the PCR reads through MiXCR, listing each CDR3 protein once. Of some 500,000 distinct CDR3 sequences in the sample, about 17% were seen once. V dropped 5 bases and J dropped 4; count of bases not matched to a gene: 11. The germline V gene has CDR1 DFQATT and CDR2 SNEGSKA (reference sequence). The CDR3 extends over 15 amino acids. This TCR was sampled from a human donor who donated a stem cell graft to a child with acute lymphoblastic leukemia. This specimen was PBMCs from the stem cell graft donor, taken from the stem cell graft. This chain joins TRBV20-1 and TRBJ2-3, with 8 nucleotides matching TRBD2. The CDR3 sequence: CSASGGAGESDTQYF. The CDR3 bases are TGCAGTGCTTCCGGGGGAGCGGGAGAATCAGATACGCAGTATTTT.